This is a list of T cell receptor beta chains from one sample in a study of T cells in Graves' hyperthyroidism and ophthalmopathy. TCRdb reprocessed the multiplex PCR reads with MiXCR, giving one entry per CDR3 protein. The sample includes roughly 840,000 distinct CDR3 sequences, over 35% of them seen just once. The specimen sequenced was blood. The receptors come from a man younger than 30 with Graves' hyperthyroidism. CDR3s include the opening cysteine and the closing phenylalanine or tryptophan. A D gene is named only where the DNA matches it firmly. Clone sizes are given selectively: once, few, many, or a class where the clone is expanded.

size	D	V	J	DNA	CDR3
-	-	TRBV9	TRBJ2-7	TGTGCCAGCAGCTCCAGCGGATCCCAAACCTACGAGCAGTACTTC	CASSSSGSQTYEQYF
few	-	TRBV20-1	TRBJ1-1	TGCAGTGCTAGAGATGTAGGAGGCGTAGGGACTGAAGCTTTCTTT	CSARDVGGVGTEAFF
-	TRBD1	TRBV19	TRBJ2-7	TGTGCCAGTAGTACTGGACAGGGCGAGCAGTACTTC	CASSTGQGEQYF
-	-	TRBV20-1	TRBJ1-6	TGCAGTGCTAGAGGGACGGCGGATTATAATTCACCCCTCCACTTT	CSARGTADYNSPLHF
many	TRBD1	TRBV29-1	TRBJ2-5	TGCAGCGTGTCAACCGGGACAGGGGAAGAGACCCAGTACTTC	CSVSTGTGEETQYF
once	-	TRBV18	TRBJ2-5	TGTGCCAGCTCACCGCTCGAGTACCAAGAGACCCAGTACTTC	CASSPLEYQETQYF
-	-	TRBV6-1	TRBJ1-3	TGTGCCAGCATGAGTGACTCTGGAAACACCATATATTTT	CASMSDSGNTIYF
-	TRBD1	TRBV29-1	TRBJ2-3	TGCAGCGCCCGGACAGGGAGCACAGATACGCAGTATTTT	CSARTGSTDTQYF
few	TRBD1	TRBV5-6	TRBJ2-7	TGTGCCAGCATAAAGACAGGGGGCAGGGACGAGCAGTACTTC	CASIKTGGRDEQYF
-	-	TRBV3-1	TRBJ1-5	TGTGCCAGCAGCCGGAGACAGGAGGAAGTTTGGCAGCCCCAGCATTTT	CASSRRQEEVWQPQHF
many	-	TRBV7-3	TRBJ1-6	TGTGCCAGCGGACTACTCAAGGATTCACCCCTCCACTTT	CASGLLKDSPLHF
-	TRBD2	TRBV25-1	TRBJ2-5	TGTGCCAGCAGTTTCCAACGGACTAGCGGGAGTGAAGAGACCCAGTACTTC	CASSFQRTSGSEETQYF
many	-	TRBV6-1	TRBJ1-5	TGTGCCAGCAGTTATACTAGCAATCAGCCCCAGCATTTT	CASSYTSNQPQHF
-	-	TRBV13	TRBJ1-3	TGTGCCAGCAGCTCCGCGGATGAGGGGAACACCATATATTTT	CASSSADEGNTIYF